The clone carrying this T cell receptor beta chain showed up just a few times. As processed by the authors: Amplification with reference gene primers provided the estimates of nucleated cell counts. Sequencing was performed with immunoSEQ multiplex PCR; in TCRdb, only in-frame clones are kept and a portion is missing. The D gene and trimming were derived from the DNA, and the V and J assignments and clone size from that table. Here the sample spans around 99,000 clones, about four fifths being singletons. V lost 7 bases and J lost 2; bases outside the gene matches: 9. Per the germline V gene, CDR1 is SNHLY and CDR2 is FYNNEI. The CDR3 covers 15 residues. The data stem from a study of blood T cell repertoires in COVID-19. As for the study in general: Sites across the United States, Italy and Spain contributed samples from acute and convalescent COVID-19. T cells, B-cell-depleted T cells, or PBMCs provided the cDNA or gDNA that served as material.

The chain links TRBV2 to TRBJ2-5; 8 bases map to TRBD2. The specimen was peripheral blood. The source is a woman older than 75 with active or convalescent COVID-19. The DNA of the CDR3 is TGTGCCAGCACAGGGACTAGAGGGGTTCAAGAGACCCAGTACTTC. Residues: CASTGTRGVQETQYF.